The TCR beta chain under discussion was sequenced for a study of cytomegalovirus exposure and HLA in healthy donors. V lost 7 bases and J 4 bases, leaving 12 bases between the germline ends. The CDR3 totals 13 residues. The germline gives CDR1 LNHDA, CDR2 SQIVND (reference sequence). PCR primers comprised 60 Vbeta and 13 Jbeta primers. Produced via immunoSEQ multiplex PCR; TCRdb's table is partial and in-frame only. The sample lists 150,000 or so clones; 82% were seen once. This clone was seen only a few times. Its antigen remains unknown. Overall study results and limits: Some segments of the V type, notably TRBV6-2 and TRBV6-3, were excluded as indistinguishable.

The chain is built from TRBV19 and TRBJ2-3; perhaps TRBD2 as D (6 bases). The sequenced material came from PBMCs. This TCR came from a male donor in good health and CMV-seronegative. The CDR3, as DNA: TGTGCCAGTACGGGAACTAGCCCAGATACGCAGTATTTT. This sequence encodes CASTGTSPDTQYF.